Listed here are 3 T cell receptor beta chains from one sample, sequenced in a study of blood T cell repertoires in COVID-19. Profiled with immunoSEQ multiplex PCR; TCRdb holds only in-frame clones, not every one. The table has 75,000 or so clones, 88% seen once; the top ten hold 6% to 8.5%. The sequenced sample was peripheral blood. These receptors were taken from an older man with acute or convalescent COVID-19.

This rearrangement joins TRBV5-1 to TRBJ2-7; D might be TRBD1 (6 bases). CDR3 length equals 14 residues. Trimming pared 4 bases from V and 4 bases from J, leaving 15 bases between. Per the germline V gene, CDR1 is SGHRS and CDR2 is YFSETQ. CDR3 loop: CASSAFLGAYEQYF. The CDR3 bases are TGCGCCAGCAGCGCATTCCTGGGGGCGTACGAGCAGTACTTC.

The chain has TRBV9 and TRBJ1-4, with D perhaps TRBD1 (5 bases). Per the germline V gene, CDR1 is SGDLS and CDR2 is YYNGEE. The germline V and J ends were trimmed by 0 bases and 4 bases, with 10 bases remaining between them. This CDR3 has 15 amino acids. The CDR3 region is CASSVGAGGNEKLFF. The CDR3 coding sequence is TGTGCCAGCAGCGTAGGTGCCGGGGGTAATGAAAAACTGTTTTTT.

The chain couples TRBV11-2 to TRBJ2-7, with 9 bases that match TRBD1. The CDR3 is 16 residues long. After removal of 2 bases from V and 6 bases from J, the junction contained 11 bases not matched to a gene. The germline V gene encodes CDR1 SGHAT and CDR2 FQNNGV. The CDR3 bases are TGTGCCAGCAGCTTATTTCTTGGACAGGGGATTTTCGAGCAGTACTTC. Encoded protein: CASSLFLGQGIFEQYF.